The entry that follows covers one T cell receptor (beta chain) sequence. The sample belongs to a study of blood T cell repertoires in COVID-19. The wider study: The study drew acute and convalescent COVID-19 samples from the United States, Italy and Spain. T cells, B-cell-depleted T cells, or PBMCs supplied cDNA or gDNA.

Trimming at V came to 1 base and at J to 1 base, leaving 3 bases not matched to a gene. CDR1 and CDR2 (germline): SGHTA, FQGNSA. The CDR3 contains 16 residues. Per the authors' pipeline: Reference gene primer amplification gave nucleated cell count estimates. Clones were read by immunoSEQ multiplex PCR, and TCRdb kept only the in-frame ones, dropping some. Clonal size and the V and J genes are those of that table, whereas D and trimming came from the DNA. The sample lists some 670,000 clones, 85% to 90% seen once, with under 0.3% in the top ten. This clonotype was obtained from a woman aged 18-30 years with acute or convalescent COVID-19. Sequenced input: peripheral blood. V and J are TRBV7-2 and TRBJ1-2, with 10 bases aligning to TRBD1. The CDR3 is CASSLVGQGGNYGYTF. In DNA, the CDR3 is TGTGCCAGCAGCTTAGTTGGACAGGGGGGTAACTATGGCTACACCTTC.